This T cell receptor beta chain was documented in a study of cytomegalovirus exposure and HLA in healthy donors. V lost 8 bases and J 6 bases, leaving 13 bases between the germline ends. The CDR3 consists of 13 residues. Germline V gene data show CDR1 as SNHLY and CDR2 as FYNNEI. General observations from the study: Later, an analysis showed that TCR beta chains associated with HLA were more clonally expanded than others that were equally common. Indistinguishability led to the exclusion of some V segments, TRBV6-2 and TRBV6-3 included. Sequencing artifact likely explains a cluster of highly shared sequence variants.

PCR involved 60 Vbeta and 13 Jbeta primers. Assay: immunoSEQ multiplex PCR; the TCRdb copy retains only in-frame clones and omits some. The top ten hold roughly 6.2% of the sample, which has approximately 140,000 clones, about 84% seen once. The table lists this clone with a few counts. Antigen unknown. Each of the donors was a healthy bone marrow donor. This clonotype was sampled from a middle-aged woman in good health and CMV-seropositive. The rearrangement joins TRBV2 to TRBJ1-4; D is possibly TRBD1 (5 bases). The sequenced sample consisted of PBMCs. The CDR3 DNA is TGTGCCAGCGGAAGGGGCAGGGATGAAAAACTGTTTTTT. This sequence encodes CASGRGRDEKLFF.